This TCR beta chain was observed in a study of T cells in Graves' hyperthyroidism and ophthalmopathy (dated by TCRdb to about 2019). Some background on the complete study: Peripheral blood was collected at initial diagnosis, before any treatment. The 75 to 100 discovery patients were divided at random into training and test sets in a 7:3 ratio. The study also compared thyroid tissue and blood T-cell repertoires from roughly six Graves' hyperthyroidism patients. An independent validation cohort of around 19 hyperthyroidism patients and approximately 16 patients who later progressed to ophthalmopathy tested prospective prediction of ophthalmopathy. The paper reports TCR Vbeta CDR3 sequencing of approximately 130 peripheral blood samples: over 40 ophthalmopathy, roughly 74 hyperthyroidism and approximately 17 progressor patients. Following sampling, methimazole starting at 30 mg daily was given to hyperthyroidism patients, and high-dose intravenous methylprednisolone was given to ophthalmopathy patients. To identify TCR V-J signatures that set the groups apart, the researchers used a discovery cohort of 95 to 100 patients, made up of about 44 with Graves' ophthalmopathy and 55 to 65 with stable Graves' hyperthyroidism. Overall study results and their limits: Sample size was not statistically predetermined, and blinding of investigators to group allocation was not performed. In validation, the model predicted progression to ophthalmopathy with approximately 71% sensitivity and about 73% specificity, a median of 6.5 months before onset. A model built on a 13 V-J signature distinguished ophthalmopathy from stable hyperthyroidism, reaching about 88% sensitivity and 81.08% specificity in cross-validation and 80%/75% in testing. Most expanded thyroid clonotypes (frequency above 0.001) were also detected in blood, a finding suggesting that blood repertoires may reflect thyroid immune responses.

Amplification of TCR beta CDR3 regions was carried out from RNA transcripts. For the first round of RT-PCR on the TCR CDR3, the HTBI primer set was used together with the Qiagen OneStep RT-PCR kit. A second multiplex PCR round built the libraries, followed by size selection and purification. Libraries were sequenced paired-end with 100 bp reads on an Illumina HiSeq2000. The paper's processing steps were these. Raw data were processed with SOAPnuke, discarding reads with adapters, uncalled bases, mean Phred below 15, or no exact constant-primer or identifier match. High-quality paired reads were merged with COPE v1.2.5, and unique nucleotide sequences were defined as clonotypes. MiTCR v1.1 was used to align clonotypes to the IMGT TRBV, TRBD and TRBJ reference segments. The analysis was restricted to V-J combinations with a frequency above 0.0001, which together covered over 99% of the repertoires. The TCS score was defined as F50 (clonal expansion) divided by E x V (chaos), with BLOSUM62-based TCRdist calculated between CDR3 peptides within each V-J. Welch's t-statistics and random forest reduced just over 500 V-J features to 10 to 15, which were used in a naive Bayes classifier (R e1071). Starting from the raw public reads, TCRdb applied fastp trimming at Q25, assembled clones with MiXCR and retained in-frame beta chains. Rows with one shared CDR3 protein collapse into an entry with the most common genes and DNA. Clone size and V and J calls follow TCRdb, not the original study. The sample data list under 250,000 distinct CDR3 sequences, and around 16% of these were observed just once. Approximately 56% of the sample lies in the top ten.

In this sample, this clonotype turned up a few times. It has no known antigen specificity. Within one base of it there is no much larger clone, and no base qualities were kept. At the junction V is shortened by 4 bases and J by 6 bases, with 6 bases in between. From the cysteine through the phenylalanine, the CDR3 covers 12 amino acids. The only DNA kept is the CDR3, 36 bases in frame from the first base. As encoded in the germline V gene, CDR1 is KGHSH while CDR2 is LQKENI. A patient counted as having stable Graves' hyperthyroidism if no progression to ophthalmopathy occurred over 18 months of follow-up. The hyperthyroidism patients were between 18 and 65 years old and newly diagnosed, with a disease duration of less than 2 months. The study excluded patients with uncontrolled infections, other autoimmune diseases, pregnancy or lactation. Diagnoses relied on clinical symptoms, serum thyroxine and TRAb, thyroid ultrasound and orbital computed tomography. PBMCs were separated from roughly 9.6 ml of fresh peripheral blood using Ficoll-Paque density gradient centrifugation. Trizol reagent was used to extract total RNA, and RNA quality was then checked on an Agilent 2100 Bioanalyzer.

Sequencing was performed on blood. The clonotype originates from a woman between 50 and 59 years old with Graves' hyperthyroidism. The chain couples TRBV18 to TRBJ2-2, with no reliable assignment of the D segment. The CDR3 region has the sequence CASSLFAGELFF. DNA sequence: TGTGCCAGCTCACTATTCGCCGGGGAGCTGTTTTTT.